This T cell receptor (beta chain) comes out of a study of shared clonotypes between healthy human individuals (dated by TCRdb to 2020 to 2022). Context from the whole study: Three men and a couple of women, aged 18 to 49 years, made up the cohort. For each donor, CD4 naive and CD4 memory were each run on three plates, CD8 naive on two plates, and CD8 memory on one plate. To estimate repertoire size and how much clonotypes are shared between individuals, the study performed deep sequencing of blood TCR repertoires from a handful of healthy adults. Different laboratories and diverse techniques were used to prepare libraries and sequence TCR repertoires, to increase sequencing depth and limit assay-specific biases. Between about 0.94 and 8.9 billion PBMCs per donor were obtained by leukapheresis.

Using the deep immunoSEQ assay, TCR CDR3 regions were amplified from genomic DNA by multiplex PCR. Extracted genomic DNA from each cell subset was distributed evenly across all wells of several immunoSEQ 96-well plates, and each plate was treated as a replicate. For sorted subsets, each replicate PCR was loaded with roughly 190 ng genomic DNA, equivalent to 30,000 or so T cell genomes. Purified libraries were measured with a Qubit 3.0 fluorometer, size-checked on a Bioanalyzer 2100, and measured again with the KAPA Library Quantification kit. Each immunoSEQ 96-well plate was sequenced on its own single-read 150-cycle Illumina NextSeq 550 flow cell. Processing in the source paper ran as follows. The immunoSEQ output contained only junctional sequences without quality scores, so filtering could not match that applied to full-length reads. Sequences were annotated with PyIR, a Python wrapper for IgBLAST v1.9, and V/J genes and CDR3 were assigned using IMGT germline references. Any read was removed if the V/J assignment was weak (E-value above 1e-6), the CDR3 was missing, or the read contained stop codons, out-of-frame junctions, or ambiguous translated residues. V3J clonotypes were defined by identical inferred V gene, J gene, and CDR3 amino acid sequence. Percentage overlap between repertoires was computed as shared unique clonotypes divided by the size of the smaller repertoire. Richness of each repertoire was evaluated using RTK rarefaction, the Chao1 estimator, and Recon v2.1 estimates of unobserved clonotypes. OLGA was used to compute generation probabilities for all TCRbeta clonotypes that the gDNA method yielded from four donors. Here the immuneACCESS table is served through TCRdb, limited to in-frame sequences with V and J called. Missing clones are a known gap in these copies; in checked studies unresolved V genes cover under half, and the rest lacks a known reason. V and J calls and clone size are those listed in that table; D and trimming were worked out from the DNA. Here the sample has roughly 680,000 clones; about two thirds occur a single time. Together, the top ten hold over 1.5% of the sample.

Paper-wide results and their limitations: Higher generation probabilities were observed for clonotypes shared by all four sorted-subset donors than for non-shared clonotypes. About 5% of naive CD4, 3% to 3.5% of naive CD8, 2.3% of memory CD4, and approximately 0.4% of memory CD8 clonotypes were shared across a few donors. Pairwise subsampling led to the expectation that sequencing depth would affect the degree of clonotype sharing among donors. Incomplete sequencing was indicated by rarefaction of sorted-subset datasets, despite the large sequencing depth. Naive subsets generally had larger estimated clonotype richness than memory subsets did. The genetic and exposure-history diversity represented was limited by the small number of donors. Sampling was restricted to blood, and TCR repertoires in tissue are likely to differ from TCR repertoires in blood.

Notes on this clone: Which antigen it targets is not known. No much larger clone exists at a distance of one base, and base qualities are not known.

Healthy HIV-negative adults with no recently reported acute infections or vaccinations were included as donors. Every donor was a Caucasian adult residing in Nashville, Tennessee, USA. CD4+ T cells were enriched by magnetic negative selection; naive cells were then positively selected on CD45RA, and the negative fraction formed the memory subset. Blood was obtained by leukapheresis, after which PBMCs were separated by Ficoll-Histopaque density gradient centrifugation and cryopreserved in liquid nitrogen vapor phase. Analytical flow cytometry was used to check the purity and quantity of each magnetically sorted T cell population. Genomic DNA was isolated from every sorted fraction and measured by UV absorbance on a Nanodrop 2000c. The receptor's source is a woman aged 25-40 years in good health. Sequencing was carried out using memory CD4+ T cells sorted from blood. In light of the paper, this sample's cell subset or site label describes: CD45RA-negative fraction.

The CDR3 protein sequence reads: CASSEDSGIGTGELFF. The DNA is TGTGCCAGCAGTGAAGACAGTGGGATTGGCACCGGGGAGCTGTTTTTT. This receptor chain uses TRBV2 and TRBJ2-2; the D gene is unclear. The germline V gene gives CDR1 as SNHLY and CDR2 as FYNNEI. From the cysteine up to the phenylalanine, the CDR3 has a length of 16 residues. Just the 48-base CDR3 DNA is kept, in frame starting at base 1. Trimming at the junction amounts to 1 base on V and 4 bases on J, and the germline ends lie 13 bases apart.